This T cell receptor beta chain originates from a study of T cells in Graves' hyperthyroidism and ophthalmopathy (dated by TCRdb to between 2018 and 2021). Regarding the complete study: To identify distinguishing TCR V-J signatures, a discovery cohort of about 100 patients was used, comprising some 45 with Graves' ophthalmopathy and 57 with stable Graves' hyperthyroidism. Following sampling, methimazole starting at 30 mg daily was given to hyperthyroidism patients, and high-dose intravenous methylprednisolone was given to ophthalmopathy patients. Prospective prediction of ophthalmopathy was tested in an independent validation cohort of fewer than 20 hyperthyroidism patients and 17 patients who later progressed to ophthalmopathy. The 100 or so discovery patients were randomly split 7:3 into training and test sets. The paper describes TCR Vbeta CDR3 sequencing of about 140 peripheral blood samples, made up of roughly 45 ophthalmopathy patients, roughly 80 hyperthyroidism patients and about 17 progressor patients. The study also compared thyroid tissue and blood T-cell repertoires from a handful of Graves' hyperthyroidism patients.

TCR beta CDR3 regions were amplified from RNA transcripts. A first-round RT-PCR of the TCR CDR3 used the HTBI primer set with the Qiagen OneStep RT-PCR kit. A second multiplex PCR round built the libraries, followed by size selection and purification. Libraries were sequenced paired-end with 100 bp reads on an Illumina HiSeq2000. The published analysis was carried out like this. SOAPnuke was used to process the raw data, removing reads that contained adapters or uncalled bases, had a mean Phred below 15, or lacked an exact match to the constant primer or identifier. COPE v1.2.5 was used to merge high-quality paired reads, and clonotypes were defined as unique nucleotide sequences. Clonotypes were aligned to IMGT TRBV, TRBD and TRBJ reference segments using MiTCR v1.1. The analysis included only V-J combinations with a frequency above 0.0001, which together covered more than 99% of the repertoires. The TCS score was defined as F50 (clonal expansion) divided by E x V (chaos), with BLOSUM62-based TCRdist calculated between CDR3 peptides within each V-J. Welch's t-statistics and random forest reduced 500 to 550 V-J features to 13, which were used in a naive Bayes classifier (R e1071). Thyroid-blood repertoire similarity was quantified with the Morisita-Horn index. TCRdb trimmed the raw reads at Q25, called clones with MiXCR and kept productive beta chains. Merged by CDR3 protein, the rows form single entries marked with the most common genes and DNA. The V and J calls and clone size are TCRdb's, not the authors'. The sample table holds fewer than 750,000 distinct CDR3 sequences, of which 40% to 55% were seen once. Of the sample, about 8% is held by the ten largest clones.

Stable Graves' hyperthyroidism was defined as the absence of progression to ophthalmopathy over 18 months of follow-up. Hyperthyroidism patients were aged 18 to 65 years and newly diagnosed, with disease duration of less than 2 months. Any patient with an uncontrolled infection, another autoimmune disease, pregnancy or lactation was excluded. Clinical symptoms, serum thyroxine and TRAb, thyroid ultrasound, and orbital computed tomography formed the basis for the diagnoses. Total RNA was extracted with Trizol reagent, and quality was checked on an Agilent 2100 Bioanalyzer. Details on this clonotype: The antigen this receptor binds is unknown. A junction end diverges from the germline sequence, so it may reflect a read error.

What the authors observed across the whole study: In validation, the model predicted progression to ophthalmopathy with approximately 69% sensitivity and less than 75% specificity, a median of around 6.6 months before onset. Most expanded thyroid clonotypes (frequency above 0.001) were also detected in blood, a finding suggesting that blood repertoires may reflect thyroid immune responses. In cross-validation, a model built on a 13 V-J signature told ophthalmopathy apart from stable hyperthyroidism with 85% to 90% sensitivity and roughly 82% specificity, and in testing the same model reached 80%/75%. No statistical method was used to set the sample size in advance, and investigators knew the group allocation.

The source of this sequence is a woman aged 18-29 years with Graves' hyperthyroidism. Sequencing was performed on peripheral blood or thyroid tissue (not recorded which).

For the CDR3, the sequence is CAGSPGGTGYGYTF. The sequenced DNA is TGCGCCGGCAGCCCGGGGGGCACAGGGTATGGCTACACCTTC. The chain links TRBV5-1 with TRBJ1-2; TRBD1 is a possible D gene, resting on 6 matching bases. Reading from cysteine to phenylalanine, the CDR3 counts 14 amino acids. The DNA shown is the 42-base CDR3, in frame from base 1. CDR1 SGHRS and CDR2 YFSETQ are derived from the germline V gene.